Listed here are 6 T cell receptor beta chains from one sample, sequenced in a study of cytomegalovirus exposure and HLA in healthy donors. Vbeta (60) and Jbeta (13) primers were used in the PCR. Only in-frame clones appear in the TCRdb table, and some are missing; sequencing was by immunoSEQ multiplex PCR. The sample has 65,000 or so clones, approximately 60% seen once; the top ten hold 2.8%. Sequenced material: PBMCs. Receptors originate from a man aged 25-45 years in good health and CMV-seronegative.

The chain carries TRBV9 and TRBJ1-2; possibly TRBD1 for D (5 bases). The CDR3 has 15 amino acids. The germline V and J ends were trimmed by 4 bases and 4 bases, with 17 bases remaining between them. Germline V gene sequence: CDR1 SGDLS, CDR2 YYNGEE. The CDR3 DNA is TGTGCCAGCAGCCAAAGTGCAGGGAAAACCTATGGCTACACCTTC. This encodes CASSQSAGKTYGYTF.

This clone has a handful of counts. The chain is built from TRBV4-1 and TRBJ2-5, with 7 bases identical to TRBD1. The J call could be wrong; TRBJ2-7 is a better fit for the DNA end. Germline-derived CDR1 and CDR2 are MGHRA and YSYEKL. This CDR3 has 15 amino acids. CDR3 in DNA: TGCGCCAGCAGCCAAGGACAGGGAAGCTCCTACGAGCAGTACTTC. Translated, it gives CASSQGQGSSYEQYF.

This clone occurred once. The CDR3 region has the DNA TGCGCCAGCAGCCAAGATCGAGAGACCCAGTACTTC. This codes for CASSQDRETQYF. V gene TRBV4-1 combines with J gene TRBJ2-5, with D unclear. The CDR3 consists of 12 residues. V was shortened by 0 bases and J by 4 bases, with 3 bases between the two germline ends. Germline-derived CDR1 and CDR2 are MGHRA and YSYEKL.

J is TRBJ1-6 and V is TRBV9; D gene uncertain. The CDR3 sequence is 14 residues long. Germline V gene sequence: CDR1 SGDLS, CDR2 YYNGEE. V shed 4 bases and J shed 7 bases, with 12 bases lying between them. The CDR3 loop reads CASSPVRWNSPLHF. CDR3 coding DNA: TGTGCCAGCAGCCCCGTCAGGTGGAATTCACCCCTCCACTTT. Full variable domain (outside the CDR3, taken from reference TRBV9 and TRBJ1-6): DSGVTQTPKHLITATGQRVTLRCSPRSGDLSVYWYQQSLDQGLQFLIQYYNGEERAKGNILERFSAQQFPDLHSELNLSSLELGDSALYFCASSPVRWNSPLHFGNGTRLTVT.

This CDR3 is CATGAKTDTQYF. The CDR3 DNA is TGTGCCACAGGGGCAAAGACAGATACGCAGTATTTT. The rearrangement uses TRBV5-3 and TRBJ2-3; tentative D call: TRBD1 (6 bases). TRBV5-3 is reported as an ORF; its role is uncertain. V dropped 9 bases and J dropped 3 bases, with 11 bases sitting between them. The CDR3 spans 12 residues.

This chain connects TRBV29-1 to TRBJ1-1; 9 bases agree with TRBD1. The CDR3 is 12 residues long. The germline gives CDR1 SQVTM, CDR2 ANQGSEA. Trimming cost V 5 bases and J 4 bases; bases outside gene matches: 2. The CDR3 nucleotides are TGCAGCGTTAGGGACAGGGTCACTGAAGCTTTCTTT. Translation gives CSVRDRVTEAFF.